This T cell receptor beta chain was profiled in a study of PD-L1 blockade in urothelial cancer. Looking at the study overall: Blood samples contained a median approximately 140,000 T cells.

The CDR3 consists of 15 residues. With 0 bases removed from V and 6 bases from J, the gap between germline ends came to 12 bases. Germline CDR1 LGHNA, CDR2 YNFKEQ. The method was immunoSEQ multiplex PCR; TCRdb's version includes in-frame clones alone and lacks a portion of them. Among about 45,000 clones, 91% were seen once, and the ten largest hold 7.3%. Time point described: peripheral blood 6 weeks after treatment start. The source of this sequence is a man in his 70s with urothelial cancer. The chain recombines TRBV4-2 with TRBJ1-5; TRBD1 might be the D (5 bases). The starting material was PBMCs, obtained around atezolizumab (anti-PD-L1) treatment. CDR3 in DNA: TGTGCCAGCAGCCAAGAGGAGGGTAGGGGTCAGCCCCAGCATTTT. It translates to CASSQEEGRGQPQHF.